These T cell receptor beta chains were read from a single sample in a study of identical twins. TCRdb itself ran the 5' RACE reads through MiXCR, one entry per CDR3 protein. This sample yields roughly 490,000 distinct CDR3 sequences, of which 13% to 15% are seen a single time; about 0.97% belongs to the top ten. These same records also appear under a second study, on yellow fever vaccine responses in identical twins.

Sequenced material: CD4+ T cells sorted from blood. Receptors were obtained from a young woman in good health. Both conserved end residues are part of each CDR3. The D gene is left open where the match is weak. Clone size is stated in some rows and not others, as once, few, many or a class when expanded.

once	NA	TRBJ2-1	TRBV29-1	TGCAGTTGGACAGTGCTCAATGAGCAGTTCTTC	CSWTVLNEQFF
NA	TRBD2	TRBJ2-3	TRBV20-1	TGCAGTGCTAGGGACGGCGGGGGAAACACAGATACGCAGTATTTT	CSARDGGGNTDTQYF
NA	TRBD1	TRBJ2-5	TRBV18	TGTGCCAGCTCATTGATGGGACAGAAAGAGACCCAGTACTTC	CASSLMGQKETQYF
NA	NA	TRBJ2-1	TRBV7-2	TGTGCCAGCAGCCAATTATCCGGGGGCGCCTACAATGAGCAGTTCTTC	CASSQLSGGAYNEQFF
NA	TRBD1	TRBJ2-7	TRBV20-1	TGCAGTGCTCACACCGGGACAGGGTCCTGGGAGCAGTACTTC	CSAHTGTGSWEQYF
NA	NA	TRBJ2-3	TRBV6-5	TGTGCCAGCAGTTACTCGAGGGGGGCCAGCACAGATACGCAGTATTTT	CASSYSRGASTDTQYF
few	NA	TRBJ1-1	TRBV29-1	TGCAGCGTTGGTTCACAGGGACACACTGAAGCTTTCTTT	CSVGSQGHTEAFF
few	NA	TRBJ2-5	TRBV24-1	TGTGCCACCAGTGAAACAGGGAAGGGGTACCAAGAGACCCAGTACTTC	CATSETGKGYQETQYF
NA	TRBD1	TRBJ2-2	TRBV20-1	TGCAGTGCTAGGGACAGGGGATTCCCCCCCGGGGAGCTGTTTTTT	CSARDRGFPPGELFF
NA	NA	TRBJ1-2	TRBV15	TGTGCCACCAGCAGAGATGGAAAGGAATCGGACTATGGCTACACCTTC	CATSRDGKESDYGYTF
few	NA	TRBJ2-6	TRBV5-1	TGCGCCAGCAGCGGAGGAAGCTCTGGGGCCAACGTCCTGACTTTC	CASSGGSSGANVLTF
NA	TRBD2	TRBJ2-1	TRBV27	TGTGCCAGCAGACCGGGACTAGGGTTTAATGAGCAGTTCTTC	CASRPGLGFNEQFF
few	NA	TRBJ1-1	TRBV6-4	TGTGCCAGCAGTGACCTCGCGAACACTGAAGCTTTCTTT	CASSDLANTEAFF
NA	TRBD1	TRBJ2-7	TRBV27	TGTGCCAGCAGTCTATCCGGGACAGGGGTCCTTACCTACGAGCAGTACTTC	CASSLSGTGVLTYEQYF
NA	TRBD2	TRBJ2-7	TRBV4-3	TGCGCCAGCAGCCAAGATAGATATCGGCTAGCGGGAGACGAGCAGTACTTC	CASSQDRYRLAGDEQYF
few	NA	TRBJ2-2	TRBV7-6	TGTGCCAGCAGCGAGTCCTCCGGGACAAACACCGGGGAGCTGTTTTTT	CASSESSGTNTGELFF
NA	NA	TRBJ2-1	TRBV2	TGTGCCAGCACCGCCGTAACCAGGGGGCAGTTCTTC	CASTAVTRGQFF
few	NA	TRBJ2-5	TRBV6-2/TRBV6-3	TGTGCCAGCAGTTTCCAAGGGGAGACCCAGTACTTC	CASSFQGETQYF
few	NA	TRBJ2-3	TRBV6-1	TGTGCCAGCAGTCCCCTCTTGGGAGCAAGCACAGATACGCAGTATTTT	CASSPLLGASTDTQYF
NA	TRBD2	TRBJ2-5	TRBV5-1	TGCGCCAGCAGACGTAGCGGGGGCGGGGAGACCCAGTACTTC	CASRRSGGGETQYF
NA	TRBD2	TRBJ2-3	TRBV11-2	TGTGCCAGCAGCTTCAAACTAGCGGGGGGCATTTGGAGCACAGATACGCAGTATTTT	CASSFKLAGGIWSTDTQYF
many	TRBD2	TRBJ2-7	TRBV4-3	TGCGCCAGCAGCCAGAAGCGGGGGGACGAGCAGTACTTC	CASSQKRGDEQYF
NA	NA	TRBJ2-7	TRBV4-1	TGCGCCAGCAGCCAAGCTTTGGGAGCCGAGCAGTACTTC	CASSQALGAEQYF
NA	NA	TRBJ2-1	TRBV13	TGTGCCAGCAGCTTAGTCCACAGCGAGAGCTCCTACAATGAGCAGTTCTTC	CASSLVHSESSYNEQFF
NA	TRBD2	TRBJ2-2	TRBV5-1	TGCGCCAGCAGCTCCGGACTAGCCGGAGGGTCCGGGGAGCTGTTTTTT	CASSSGLAGGSGELFF
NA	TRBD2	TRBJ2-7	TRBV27	TGTGCCAGCATGACTAGGACTAGCGGGAGCTACGAGCAGTACTTC	CASMTRTSGSYEQYF
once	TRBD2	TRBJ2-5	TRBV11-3	TGTGCCAGCAGCGCGAAGACGGGGGGTTTAGGAGAGACCCAGTACTTC	CASSAKTGGLGETQYF
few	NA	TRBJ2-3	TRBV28	TGTGCCAGCAGTTTATGGGGGGCGCCTAAGATTAGGGGGGTAACAGATACGCAGTATTTT	CASSLWGAPKIRGVTDTQYF
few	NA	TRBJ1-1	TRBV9	TGTGCCAGCAGCGTTGGGGGAAACCGGGCCACTGAAGCTTTCTTT	CASSVGGNRATEAFF
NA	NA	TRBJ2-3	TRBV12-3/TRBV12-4	TGTGCCAGCAGTTTAGCTGATACGCGGTATTTT	CASSLADTRYF
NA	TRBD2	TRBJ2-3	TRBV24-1	TGTGCCACCATGGCGGGGGGCAGGGATACGCAGTATTTT	CATMAGGRDTQYF
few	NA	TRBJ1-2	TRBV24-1	TGTGCCACCAGTGATCCCGGGCAGGACCTTAACTATGGCTACACCTTC	CATSDPGQDLNYGYTF
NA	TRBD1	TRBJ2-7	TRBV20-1	TGCAGTGCTAGAGCGCCCCGGGACAGGGGCTACGAGCAGTACTTC	CSARAPRDRGYEQYF
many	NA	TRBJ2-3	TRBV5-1	TGCGCCAGCAGCTTGGACGGGGCTAGCACAGATACGCAGTATTTT	CASSLDGASTDTQYF
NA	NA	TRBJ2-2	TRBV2	TGTGCCCGCGGCCTAGCGCCCGGGGAGCTGTTTTTT	CARGLAPGELFF
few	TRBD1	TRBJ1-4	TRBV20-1	TGCAGTGCAAGCGCTCGACAGGGGGCTCATGAAAAACTGTTTTTT	CSASARQGAHEKLFF
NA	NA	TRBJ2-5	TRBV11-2	TGTGCCAGCAGCGATGGTTTTCGAGAGACCCAGTACTTC	CASSDGFRETQYF
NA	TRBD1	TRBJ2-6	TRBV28	TGTGCCAGCAGTTTACCCCTTTGGGACAGGGGTTTCTCTGGGGCCAACGTCCTGACTTTC	CASSLPLWDRGFSGANVLTF
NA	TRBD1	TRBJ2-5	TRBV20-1	TGCAGTGCTCTTGGACAGGGGCTAGAGACCCAGTACTTC	CSALGQGLETQYF
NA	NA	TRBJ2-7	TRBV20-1	TGCAGTGCTAGACGGGACTCAACCTACGAGCAGTACTTC	CSARRDSTYEQYF
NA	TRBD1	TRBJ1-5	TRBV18	TGTGCCAGCTCACCAAAAACCGGGACAGGGAACAATCAGCCCCAGCATTTT	CASSPKTGTGNNQPQHF
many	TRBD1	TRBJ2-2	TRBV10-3	TGTGCCATCAGTGAGCGGAGGACAGGGGAGACCGGGGAGCTGTTTTTT	CAISERRTGETGELFF
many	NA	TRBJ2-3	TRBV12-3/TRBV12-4	TGTGCCAGCAGCCCTCCCCTCACAGATACGCAGTATTTT	CASSPPLTDTQYF
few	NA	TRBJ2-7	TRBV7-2	TGTGCCAGCAGCCCCGACAACTTTTACTACGAGCAGTACTTC	CASSPDNFYYEQYF
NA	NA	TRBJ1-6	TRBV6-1	TGTGCCAGCAGCTCGGATCCGGGGAATTCACCCCTCCACTTT	CASSSDPGNSPLHF
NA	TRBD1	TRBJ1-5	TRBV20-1	TGCAGTGCGCCTCGGGACAGGGGCAGCAATCAGCCCCAGCATTTT	CSAPRDRGSNQPQHF
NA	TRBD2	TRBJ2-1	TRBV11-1	TGTGCCAGCAGCTTCCTGAGCGGGAGTTCTTTGTCCTACAATGAGCAGTTCTTC	CASSFLSGSSLSYNEQFF
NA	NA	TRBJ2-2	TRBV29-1	TGCAGCGGGGACATATCGAACACCGGGGAGCTGTTTTTT	CSGDISNTGELFF
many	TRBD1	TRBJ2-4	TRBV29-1	TGCAGCGGCCGGGACAGCCAAAACATTCAGTACTTC	CSGRDSQNIQYF
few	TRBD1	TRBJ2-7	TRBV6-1	TGTGCCAGCAGACGGGACAGGGTCGGGGGCGAGCAGTACTTC	CASRRDRVGGEQYF
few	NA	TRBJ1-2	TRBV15	TGTGCCACCAGCAGCCTCCCGGTTGGGCAGTCATACTATGGCTACACCTTC	CATSSLPVGQSYYGYTF
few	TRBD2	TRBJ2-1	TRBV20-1	TGCAGTGCTAGCCCAACCCTGGGACTACTCAATGAGCAGTTCTTC	CSASPTLGLLNEQFF